This T cell receptor beta chain was sequenced during a study of Tregs in tolerant kidney transplant recipients. General study points: Activated donor B cell expansion appeared to reveal the most relevant donor-specific TCRbeta repertoire.

TCRdb's table, derived via immunoSEQ multiplex PCR, lists solely in-frame clones and lacks some. The sample comprises some 110,000 clones, roughly 92% of which are singletons, and approximately 0.62% rests with the top ten. CD4+CD25+CD127- Tregs, CD4+CD25- non-Tregs, CD4 and CD8 cells were sorted. In its sample, this clone was seen once. Antigen specificity is unknown. This CDR3 has 14 residues. Germline values: CDR1 SGHTA, CDR2 FQGTGA. Trimming cost V 5 bases and J 5 bases, with 15 bases left between them. The TCR comes from a human donor in good health. The chain has TRBV7-3 and TRBJ1-2; D may be TRBD1 (5 bases). The sequenced sample was CD4+ T cells from blood. This CDR3 reads CASSPGPESYGYTF. The CDR3 nucleotides are TGTGCCAGCAGCCCGGGGCCGGAGTCGTATGGCTACACCTTC.